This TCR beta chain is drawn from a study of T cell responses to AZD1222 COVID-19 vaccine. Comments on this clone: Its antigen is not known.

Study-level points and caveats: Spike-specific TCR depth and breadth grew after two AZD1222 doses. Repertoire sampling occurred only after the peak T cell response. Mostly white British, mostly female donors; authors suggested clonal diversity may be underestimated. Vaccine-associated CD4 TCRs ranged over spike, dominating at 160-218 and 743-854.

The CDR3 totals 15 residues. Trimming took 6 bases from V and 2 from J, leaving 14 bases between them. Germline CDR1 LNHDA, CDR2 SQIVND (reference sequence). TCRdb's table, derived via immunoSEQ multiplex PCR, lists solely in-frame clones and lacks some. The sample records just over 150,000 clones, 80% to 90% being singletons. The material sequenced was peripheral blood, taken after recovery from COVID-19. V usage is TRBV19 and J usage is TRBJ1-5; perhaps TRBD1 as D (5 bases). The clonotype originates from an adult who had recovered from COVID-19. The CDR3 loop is CASRFLGTGNQPQHF. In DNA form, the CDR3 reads TGTGCCAGTAGATTCCTGGGGACGGGCAATCAGCCCCAGCATTTT.